The clone carrying this T cell receptor beta chain was counted many times. What it binds is not known. TCR alpha and beta CDR3 regions were amplified from RNA using iRepertoire nested multiplex PCR. One-step reverse transcription and amplification started from around 100-400 ng of tissue mRNA or PBMC total RNA. TCRdb reprocessed the multiplex PCR reads with MiXCR, giving one entry per CDR3 protein. The sample yields 40,000 or so distinct CDR3 sequences, 20% to 25% seen once. The data derive from a study of glioma-infiltrating T cells. The study's findings and limits: Only very few CDR3 sequences appeared in both tissue and blood.

Sequencing was performed on glioma tissue, nonneoplastic brain tissue, or PBMCs (not recorded which). The clonotype originates from a human donor with low-grade glioma or glioblastoma, undergoing nonglioma brain surgery, or in good health (not recorded which).

CDR3 residues: CASRSPTGRGRDTEAFF. In DNA form, the CDR3 reads TGTGCCAGCAGGTCCCCAACAGGGAGGGGTAGGGACACTGAAGCTTTCTTT. The chain employs TRBV28 and TRBJ1-1; D is possibly TRBD1 (6 bases). V lost 6 bases and J lost 3, with 23 bases in between. The CDR3 extends over 17 amino acids. Germline V gene data show CDR1 as MDHEN and CDR2 as SYDVKM.